This T cell receptor (beta chain) was found in a study of CD8 T cells in Susac syndrome. When the RNA was reverse transcribed, random hexamers were used with an input of roughly 0.45 to 1 ug. From the immunoSEQ multiplex PCR reads, TCRdb called clonotypes with MiXCR, one entry per CDR3 protein. The repertoire includes some 200,000 distinct CDR3 sequences, 90% to 96% of them detected once, and 0.098% sits in the top ten. The CDR3 is 12 amino acids. Trimming pared 6 bases from V and 3 bases from J, leaving 9 bases between. The germline V gene encodes CDR1 SQVTM and CDR2 ANQGSEA. This rearrangement joins TRBV29-1 to TRBJ1-5; maybe TRBD1 (5 bases). The receptor was isolated from a human donor with Susac syndrome. The material sequenced was CD4+ T cells from PBMCs. This chain's CDR3 is CSVQGSNQPQHF. The CDR3 bases are TGCAGCGTCCAGGGCTCCAATCAGCCCCAGCATTTT.